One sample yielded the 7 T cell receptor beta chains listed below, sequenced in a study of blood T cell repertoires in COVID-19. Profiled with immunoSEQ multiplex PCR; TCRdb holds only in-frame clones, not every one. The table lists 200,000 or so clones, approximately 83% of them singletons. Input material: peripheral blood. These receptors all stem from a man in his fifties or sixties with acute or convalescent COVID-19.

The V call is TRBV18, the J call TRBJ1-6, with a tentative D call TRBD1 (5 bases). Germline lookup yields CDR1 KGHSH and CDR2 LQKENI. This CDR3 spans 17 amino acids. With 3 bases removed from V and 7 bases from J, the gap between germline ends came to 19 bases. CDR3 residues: CASSPVRGMVGNSPLHF. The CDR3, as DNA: TGTGCCAGCTCACCGGTCCGGGGGATGGTGGGGAATTCACCCCTCCACTTT.

The CDR3 here is CASSLSQTNEKLFF. CDR3 nucleotide sequence: TGTGCCAGCAGCCTTAGCCAAACTAATGAAAAACTGTTTTTT. The chain has TRBV7-9 and TRBJ1-4; D is ambiguous. The CDR3 is 14 amino acids. Germline values: CDR1 SEHNR, CDR2 FQNEAQ (reference sequence). V was trimmed by 5 bases and J by 1 base, leaving 8 bases between them. Drawing the rest from reference TRBV7-9 and TRBJ1-4, the complete variable domain is DTGVSQNPRHKITKRGQNVTFRCDPISEHNRLYWYRQTLGQGPEFLTYFQNEAQLEKSRLLSDRFSAERPKGSFSTLEIQRTEQGDSAMYLCASSLSQTNEKLFFGSGTQLSVL.

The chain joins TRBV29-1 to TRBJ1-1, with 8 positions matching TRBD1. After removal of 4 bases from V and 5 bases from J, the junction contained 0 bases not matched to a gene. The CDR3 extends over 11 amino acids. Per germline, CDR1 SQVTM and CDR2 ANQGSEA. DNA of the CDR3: TGCAGCGTTGGACAGGGGACTGAAGCTTTCTTT. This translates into CSVGQGTEAFF.

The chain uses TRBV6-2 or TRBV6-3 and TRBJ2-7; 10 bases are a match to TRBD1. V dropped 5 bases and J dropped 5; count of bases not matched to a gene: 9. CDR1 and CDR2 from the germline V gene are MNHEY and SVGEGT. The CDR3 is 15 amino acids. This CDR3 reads CASSGRTGGIHEQYF. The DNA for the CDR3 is TGTGCCAGCAGTGGGAGGACAGGGGGAATCCACGAGCAGTACTTC.

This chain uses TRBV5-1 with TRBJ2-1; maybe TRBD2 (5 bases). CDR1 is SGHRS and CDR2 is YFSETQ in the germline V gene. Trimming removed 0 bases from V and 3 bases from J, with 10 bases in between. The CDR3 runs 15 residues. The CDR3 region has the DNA TGCGCCAGCAGCTTGGCCGGGGTGAGCTACAATGAGCAGTTCTTC. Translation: CASSLAGVSYNEQFF.

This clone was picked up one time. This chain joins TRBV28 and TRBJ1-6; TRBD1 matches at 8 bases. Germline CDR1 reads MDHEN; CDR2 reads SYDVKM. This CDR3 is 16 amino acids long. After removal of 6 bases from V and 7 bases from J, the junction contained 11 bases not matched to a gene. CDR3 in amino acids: CASRPDGQGGNSPLHF. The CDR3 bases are TGTGCCAGCAGGCCGGACGGACAGGGAGGGAATTCACCCCTCCACTTT.

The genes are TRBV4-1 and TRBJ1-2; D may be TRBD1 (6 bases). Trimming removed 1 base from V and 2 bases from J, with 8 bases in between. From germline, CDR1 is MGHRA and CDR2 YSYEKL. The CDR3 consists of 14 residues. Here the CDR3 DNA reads TGCGCCAGCAGCCAAGCGACAGGAAACTATGGCTACACCTTC. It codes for CASSQATGNYGYTF.